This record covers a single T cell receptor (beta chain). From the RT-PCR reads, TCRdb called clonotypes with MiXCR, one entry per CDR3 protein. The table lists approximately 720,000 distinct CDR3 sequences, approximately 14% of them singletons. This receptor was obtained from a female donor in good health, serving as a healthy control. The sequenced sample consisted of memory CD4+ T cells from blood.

The CDR3 sequence is CSARQGASGTDTQYF. DNA of the CDR3: TGCAGTGCGCGACAGGGGGCATCCGGCACAGATACGCAGTATTTT. This chain connects TRBV20-1 to TRBJ2-3; 10 bases fit TRBD1. CDR1 and CDR2 from the germline V gene are DFQATT and SNEGSKA (reference sequence). The ends lost 6 bases at V and 1 base at J; junction bases unmatched: 7. The CDR3 has 15 residues.